This T cell receptor (beta chain) was sequenced in a study of cytotoxic CD8 clonotypes in ibrutinib-treated CLL. Produced via immunoSEQ multiplex PCR; TCRdb's table is partial and in-frame only. The profile shows 45,000 to 50,000 clones, roughly 50% of them singletons. CDR1 and CDR2 (germline): SGHTA, FQGNSA. This CDR3 spans 17 amino acids. The trim removed 6 bases at V and 6 bases at J, leaving 16 bases unmatched. The sequences come from PBMCs, collected after 12 months of ibrutinib treatment. J is TRBJ2-7 and V is TRBV7-2; the match to TRBD2 covers 11 bases. The receptor comes from a human donor with chronic lymphocytic leukemia. The CDR3 DNA sequence: TGTGCCAGCAGTCCACCGGGGTGGACTAGCGGGTACTTCGAGCAGTACTTC. It translates to CASSPPGWTSGYFEQYF.